A single sample gave rise to the 32 T cell receptor beta chains below, sequenced in a study of cytomegalovirus exposure and HLA in healthy donors. The PCR contained 60 Vbeta and 13 Jbeta primers. The protocol was immunoSEQ multiplex PCR, while the TCRdb copy is restricted to in-frame clones and leaves out a portion. Here the sample spans some 180,000 clones, approximately 85% being singletons. The sequenced sample consisted of PBMCs. All receptors derive from a woman aged 45-60 years in good health and CMV-seronegative.

The chain joins TRBV2 to TRBJ2-3; D gene uncertain. The CDR3 loop spans 13 amino acids. The V and J ends lost 4 bases and 3 bases respectively, with 8 bases between them. CDR1 and CDR2 (germline): SNHLY, FYNNEI. The CDR3 sequence: CASSVFRTDTQYF. The CDR3 DNA reads TGTGCCAGCAGTGTTTTTAGAACAGATACGCAGTATTTT.

V and J are TRBV28 and TRBJ2-1; D possibly corresponds to TRBD1 (5 bases). Trimming pared 5 bases from V and 6 bases from J, leaving 11 bases between. The CDR3 loop spans 13 amino acids. Germline values: CDR1 MDHEN, CDR2 SYDVKM. The CDR3, as DNA: TGTGCCAGCAGTCGTGCACAGGTCAATGAGCAGTTCTTC. Protein sequence: CASSRAQVNEQFF.

This chain uses TRBV2 with TRBJ1-1, with 7 nucleotides matching TRBD1. This CDR3 has 13 residues. V lost 7 bases and J lost 1; bases outside the gene matches: 3. Germline V gene sequence: CDR1 SNHLY, CDR2 FYNNEI. The CDR3 loop is CASIDRENTEAFF. The CDR3 region has the DNA TGTGCCAGCATTGACAGGGAGAACACTGAAGCTTTCTTT.

The chain carries TRBV5-5 and TRBJ1-1; 8 bases line up with TRBD1. The germline V gene has CDR1 SGHKS and CDR2 YYEKEE (reference sequence). The CDR3 totals 16 residues. V lost 3 bases, J lost 0 bases, and 7 bases stayed unmatched. This CDR3 is CASSSTGAVVNTEAFF. As DNA, the CDR3 is TGTGCCAGCAGCTCGACAGGGGCGGTGGTGAACACTGAAGCTTTCTTT.

The chain combines TRBV4-3 with TRBJ2-3; TRBD2 agrees at 8 bases. Losses at the gene ends were 3 bases for V and 2 bases for J; bases not matched to a gene: 4. The CDR3 is 15 amino acids. Per the germline V gene, CDR1 is LGHNA and CDR2 is YSLEER. The CDR3 loop is CASSQFSGATDTQYF. In DNA form, the CDR3 reads TGCGCCAGCAGCCAGTTTAGCGGGGCCACAGATACGCAGTATTTT.

V and J are TRBV5-6 and TRBJ1-4; TRBD1 aligns across 7 bases. From germline, CDR1 is SGHDT and CDR2 YYEEEE. The CDR3 sequence is 16 residues long. Trimming removed 2 bases from V and 5 bases from J; junction bases left unmatched: 9. CDR3 DNA sequence: TGTGCCAGCAGCTTAACAGGGGTCGGGACGAATGAAAAACTGTTTTTT. Protein sequence: CASSLTGVGTNEKLFF.

The table lists this clone with a count of one. V gene TRBV29-1 combines with J gene TRBJ2-7; D gene uncertain. Deletions cut 4 bases from V and 0 bases from J, with 16 bases between. Germline assignment: CDR1 SQVTM and CDR2 ANQGSEA. The CDR3 is 15 residues long. CDR3 in amino acids: CSVVGLSGPSYEQYF. The CDR3 region has the DNA TGCAGCGTTGTTGGCCTTAGTGGGCCCTCCTACGAGCAGTACTTC.

The chain joins TRBV6-5 to TRBJ2-1; possible D gene TRBD2, 6 bases. V was cut by 7 bases and J by 3 bases, with 13 bases left in between. CDR1 and CDR2 from the germline V gene are MNHEY and SVGAGI. This CDR3 is built from 14 residues. Written as DNA, the CDR3 is TGTGCCAGCACCCGCGGAGGGAACTACAATGAGCAGTTCTTC. Protein: CASTRGGNYNEQFF.

This clone turned up a few times. The chain uses TRBV30 and TRBJ2-3; no clear D gene. Trimming took off 2 bases at V and 6 bases at J, with 18 bases between the two ends. CDR3 length: 15 residues. Germline loops: CDR1 GTSNPN, CDR2 SVGIG (reference sequence). The CDR3 DNA is TGTGCCTGGAGTTTAAGTAGCCCGCCCCAGGATACGCAGTATTTT. It specifies CAWSLSSPPQDTQYF. Based on the CDR3 plus reference TRBV30 and TRBJ2-3, the full variable domain is SQTIHQWPATLVQPVGSPLSLECTVEGTSNPNLYWYRQAAGRGLQLLFYSVGIGQISSEVPQNLSASRPQDRQFILSSKKLLLSDSGFYLCAWSLSSPPQDTQYFGPGTRLTVL.

The chain employs TRBV27 and TRBJ2-3; TRBD2 might be the D (6 bases). V gave up 5 bases and J gave up 4 bases, with 10 bases separating them. This CDR3 has 13 amino acids. Looked up from germline, CDR1 is MNHEY and CDR2 is SMNVEV (reference sequence). This CDR3 reads CASSPGRSDTQYF. The CDR3 region has the DNA TGTGCCAGCAGTCCAGGGAGGTCAGATACGCAGTATTTT.

The chain recombines TRBV27 with TRBJ2-7; a weak D match, TRBD2 (6 bases). The CDR3 has 15 amino acids. Germline lookup yields CDR1 MNHEY and CDR2 SMNVEV (reference sequence). V lost 1 base to trimming and J lost 3 bases, with 13 bases between them. The CDR3: CASSLYGGSSYEQYF. Here the CDR3 DNA reads TGTGCCAGCAGTTTATACGGGGGAAGCAGCTACGAGCAGTACTTC.

The chain couples TRBV29-1 to TRBJ2-3; TRBD1 matches 8 bases. The CDR3 has 16 amino acids. V dropped 6 bases and J dropped 2; count of bases not matched to a gene: 13. Germline V gene sequence: CDR1 SQVTM, CDR2 ANQGSEA. The CDR3 sequence is CSVISDREFHTDTQYF. The CDR3 nucleotides are TGCAGCGTCATCTCGGACAGGGAGTTTCACACAGATACGCAGTATTTT.

As regards this clone: In the same sample, other DNA sequences code for this CDR3. The chain employs TRBV18 and TRBJ1-3; 7 bases line up with TRBD1. This CDR3 region has 16 residues. The V gene's germline CDR1 is KGHSH and CDR2 LQKENI. The V gene end was trimmed by 2 bases and the J gene end by 0 bases; junction bases not matched to a gene: 4. The CDR3 coding sequence is TGTGCCAGCTCACCAATGGGACAGCGCTCTGGAAACACCATATATTTT. This encodes CASSPMGQRSGNTIYF. The full variable domain, with the rest looked up from reference TRBV18 and TRBJ1-3, is NAGVMQNPRHLVRRRGQEARLRCSPMKGHSHVYWYRQLPEEGLKFMVYLQKENIIDESGMPKERFSAEFPKEGPSILRIQQVVRGDSAAYFCASSPMGQRSGNTIYFGEGSWLTVV.

The chain links TRBV7-9 to TRBJ2-7; 7 bases are a match to TRBD2. Germline V CDR1 and CDR2: SEHNR, FQNEAQ (reference sequence). The CDR3 consists of 12 residues. Germline trimming cut 9 bases from V and 0 bases from J; bases unmatched to any gene: 2. The CDR3 here is CASQRGSYEQYF. In nucleotides, the CDR3 is TGTGCCAGTCAGCGGGGCTCCTACGAGCAGTACTTC. Based on the CDR3 plus reference TRBV7-9 and TRBJ2-7, the full variable domain is DTGVSQNPRHKITKRGQNVTFRCDPISEHNRLYWYRQTLGQGPEFLTYFQNEAQLEKSRLLSDRFSAERPKGSFSTLEIQRTEQGDSAMYLCASQRGSYEQYFGPGTRLTVT.

This chain uses TRBV6-1 with TRBJ2-7, with 13 bases matching TRBD2. Germline lookup yields CDR1 MNHNS and CDR2 SASEGT. The CDR3 loop spans 15 amino acids. V lost 4 bases, J lost 2 bases, and 2 bases stayed unmatched. This chain's CDR3 is CASSAGTSGTYEQYF. The CDR3 bases are TGTGCCAGCAGTGCGGGGACTAGCGGGACCTACGAGCAGTACTTC.

This clone was recorded only once. Compared with germline, one end of the junction differs, possibly owing to a read error. The chain combines TRBV7-9 with TRBJ1-5; TRBD1 agrees at 9 bases. Germline CDR1 SEHNR, CDR2 FQNEAQ (reference sequence). This CDR3 comprises 15 residues. CDR3 coding DNA: TGTTCCAGCAGCTCGCCGGGGACAGGGAGTCAGCCCCAGCATTTT. This codes for CSSSSPGTGSQPQHF. Filled out from reference TRBV7-9 and TRBJ1-5, the complete variable domain reads DTGVSQNPRHKITKRGQNVTFRCDPISEHNRLYWYRQTLGQGPEFLTYFQNEAQLEKSRLLSDRFSAERPKGSFSTLEIQRTEQGDSAMYLCSSSSPGTGSQPQHFGDGTRLSIL.

The rearrangement uses TRBV5-1 and TRBJ1-4; D call uncertain. The V gene lost 0 bases and the J gene lost 8 bases, with 11 bases spanning the gap. CDR3 size: 14 residues. Germline V gene sequence: CDR1 SGHRS, CDR2 YFSETQ. CDR3 loop: CASSLVPSEEKLFF. The CDR3 region has the DNA TGCGCCAGCAGCTTGGTACCCTCTGAGGAAAAACTGTTTTTT.

The chain employs TRBV18 and TRBJ1-2; D uncertain. The CDR3 spans 15 residues. V lost 1 base and J 2 bases, leaving 11 bases between the germline ends. Germline lookup yields CDR1 KGHSH and CDR2 LQKENI. In DNA, the CDR3 is TGTGCCAGCTCACCACGATCAGGAAACAACTATGGCTACACCTTC. Its translation is CASSPRSGNNYGYTF.

The chain recombines TRBV30 with TRBJ2-7, with TRBD2 matching 10 bases. Germline-derived CDR1 and CDR2 are GTSNPN and SVGIG (reference sequence). This CDR3 contains 15 residues. J was trimmed by 1 base and V by 1 base; bases with no gene match: 4. The CDR3 loop is CAWSGVAGGSYEQYF. CDR3 in DNA: TGTGCCTGGAGTGGGGTAGCGGGAGGTTCCTACGAGCAGTACTTC.

V and J are TRBV15 and TRBJ1-4; 11 nucleotides match TRBD1. The CDR3 loop spans 14 amino acids. J lost 8 bases, V lost 5 bases, and 4 bases had no gene match. CDR1 and CDR2 from the germline V gene are LNHNV and YYDKDF (reference sequence). Here the CDR3 reads CATSQGTGGEKLFF. In nucleotides, the CDR3 is TGTGCCACCAGCCAAGGGACAGGGGGGGAAAAACTGTTTTTT. The entire variable domain, with the rest obtained from reference TRBV15 and TRBJ1-4, is as follows: DAMVIQNPRYQVTQFGKPVTLSCSQTLNHNVMYWYQQKSSQAPKLLFHYYDKDFNNEADTPDNFQSRRPNTSFCFLDIRSPGLGDTAMYLCATSQGTGGEKLFFGSGTQLSVL.

This chain links TRBV5-1 with TRBJ2-5; tentatively, D is TRBD2 (5 bases). V lost 5 bases and J 1 base, leaving 18 bases between the germline ends. The CDR3 has 16 residues. Germline V gives CDR1 SGHRS, CDR2 YFSETQ. The CDR3 reads CASSPGGSRIQETQYF. The CDR3 DNA follows: TGCGCCAGCAGTCCAGGAGGTAGCAGAATCCAAGAGACCCAGTACTTC.

This chain joins TRBV19 and TRBJ2-3; 8 bases agree with TRBD1. The germline V gene has CDR1 LNHDA and CDR2 SQIVND (reference sequence). The V gene end was trimmed by 6 bases and the J gene end by 4 bases; junction bases not matched to a gene: 3. This CDR3 is built from 13 residues. The CDR3 loop is CASRPTGADTQYF. The CDR3 DNA reads as TGTGCCAGTAGACCGACAGGGGCAGATACGCAGTATTTT.

V is TRBV18 and J is TRBJ2-2; 9 nucleotides match TRBD1. Germline V gene data show CDR1 as KGHSH and CDR2 as LQKENI. This CDR3 has 18 residues. V was clipped by 1 base and J by 6 bases; unmatched bases: 12. The CDR3 sequence is CASSPLLPGTGSSGELFF. The CDR3 DNA sequence: TGTGCCAGCTCACCACTTCTGCCCGGGACAGGGTCGTCCGGGGAGCTGTTTTTT.

The genes are TRBV30 and TRBJ1-5, with a possible D match to TRBD1 (5 bases). Germline V lookup: CDR1 GTSNPN, CDR2 SVGIG (reference sequence). Deletions cut 3 bases from V and 4 bases from J, with 13 bases between. This CDR3 contains 14 residues. The CDR3, as DNA: TGTGCCTGGAGCCACGGGACTGGGAATCAGCCCCAGCATTTT. Its translation is CAWSHGTGNQPQHF.

The chain joins TRBV19 to TRBJ1-2; TRBD1 agrees at 10 bases. V lost 5 bases to trimming and J lost 4 bases; unmatched junction nucleotides: 13. Germline-derived CDR1 and CDR2 are LNHDA and SQIVND (reference sequence). The CDR3 extends over 17 amino acids. The CDR3 is CASSVDRGTTDLYGYTF. The CDR3 coding sequence is TGTGCCAGTAGTGTGGACAGGGGGACCACCGACCTCTATGGCTACACCTTC.

This rearrangement joins TRBV19 to TRBJ2-1; D call uncertain. Trimming cost V 2 bases and J 3 bases, with 14 bases left between them. The germline gives CDR1 LNHDA, CDR2 SQIVND (reference sequence). The CDR3 totals 16 residues. The CDR3 region has the DNA TGTGCCAGTAGTATACCAGCCAGACTCTACTACAATGAGCAGTTCTTC. This translates into CASSIPARLYYNEQFF.

The count of this clone is one. The chain employs TRBV7-2 and TRBJ2-5; 8 nucleotides line up with TRBD1. The J call may be in error: the DNA end matches TRBJ2-7 better. CDR1 and CDR2 from the germline V gene are SGHTA and FQGNSA. The CDR3 covers 14 residues. CDR3 in DNA: TGTGCCAGCAGCCCAGACAGGGGTTGGTACGAGCAGTACTTC. This gives the protein CASSPDRGWYEQYF.

This clone was recorded a few times. The rearrangement links TRBV18 to TRBJ1-3, with 7 positions matching TRBD1. CDR3 size: 14 residues. CDR1 is KGHSH and CDR2 is LQKENI in the germline V gene. Trimming removed 6 bases from V and 2 bases from J; junction bases left unmatched: 4. The CDR3 reads CASSPDRAGNTIYF. In DNA, the CDR3 is TGTGCCAGCTCGCCCGACAGGGCTGGAAACACCATATATTTT.

The chain carries TRBV5-5 and TRBJ1-5; maybe TRBD1 (6 bases). The CDR3 consists of 16 residues. Germline V gene sequence: CDR1 SGHKS, CDR2 YYEKEE (reference sequence). V lost 5 bases to trimming and J lost 1 base, with 16 bases between them. CDR3: CASSYVPGTSNQPQHF. CDR3 bases: TGTGCCAGCAGTTACGTACCCGGGACAAGCAATCAGCCCCAGCATTTT.

This chain links TRBV5-6 with TRBJ2-5, with 10 bases matching TRBD2. Per germline, CDR1 SGHDT and CDR2 YYEEEE. Unmatched junction bases numbered 15, after V lost 5 bases and J lost 5 bases. The CDR3 spans 17 residues. The CDR3 loop is CASSPIIAGGQVETQYF. DNA for the CDR3: TGTGCCAGCAGTCCCATTATAGCGGGAGGCCAGGTGGAGACCCAGTACTTC.

V is TRBV7-8 and J is TRBJ2-2, with a possible D match to TRBD2 (5 bases). The CDR3 totals 14 residues. V was shortened by 4 bases and J by 4 bases, with 10 bases between the two germline ends. Germline CDR1 is SGHVS and CDR2 is FQNEAQ. This CDR3 is CASSSDWITGELFF. DNA for the CDR3: TGTGCCAGCAGCTCGGACTGGATCACCGGGGAGCTGTTTTTT.

The rearrangement joins TRBV7-2 to TRBJ2-7; tentative D call: TRBD2 (5 bases). V was trimmed by 5 bases and J by 4 bases, leaving 27 bases between them. The germline CDR1 and CDR2 sequences are SGHTA and FQGNSA. There are 18 residues in the CDR3. The CDR3 DNA sequence: TGTGCCAGCAGCCCCCAACCGGCCGGGGATCCGGGAAGTTACGAGCAGTACTTC. Amino acids: CASSPQPAGDPGSYEQYF.